The TCR beta chain described here comes from a study of shared clonotypes between healthy human individuals. J lost 2 bases, V lost 4 bases, and 5 bases had no gene match. This CDR3 comprises 15 residues. Data came from immunoSEQ multiplex PCR; TCRdb stores just in-frame clones and leaves some out. Among roughly 2 million clones listed, 85% to 95% were seen once. All participating donors were Caucasian adults from Nashville, Tennessee. This receptor was obtained from a man aged 18 to 30 in good health. The rearrangement joins TRBV5-3 to TRBJ2-7; 11 nucleotides agree with TRBD2. TRBV5-3 is treated as an ORF (open reading frame) with a function not yet certain. Sequencing input: naive CD4+ T cells sorted from blood. As for subset: CD45RA+ positively selected. Written as DNA, the CDR3 is TGTGCCAGAAGCCGTCGACTAGCGGGACCCTACGAGCAGTACTTC. Its translation: CARSRRLAGPYEQYF.